This entry lists 27 T cell receptor beta chains sequenced from one sample in a study of human T cells and chemical hapten exposure. Time point given: pre-sensitization, week 0. Sample treatment: therapeutic diphenylcyclopropenone sensitization with weekly scalp DPC. The template was total RNA from unfractionated whole blood. A single record per CDR3 protein comes from TCRdb applying MiXCR to the RACE reads. The sample includes roughly 34,000 distinct CDR3 sequences, about 9.4% seen only once; the top ten take roughly a quarter. Sequencing was performed on whole blood, taken in connection with sensitization to the hapten diphenylcyclopropenone (DPC). The receptors come from a man aged 45-65 years with alopecia areata. Some clones in this sample may be carry-over from other donors' samples.

This clonotype was seen many times. The V call is TRBV5-5, the J call TRBJ2-1; D is unresolved. Germline CDR1 is SGHKS and CDR2 is YYEKEE (reference sequence). The CDR3 has 12 residues. Trimming took off 4 bases at V and 5 bases at J, with 7 bases between the two ends. CDR3 sequence (DNA): TGTGCCAGCAGCCCCCCCGACAATGAGCAGTTCTTC. Its protein product is CASSPPDNEQFF.

This clonotype was seen just once. The chain carries TRBV4-3 and TRBJ2-1, with 8 bases that match TRBD1. Germline loops: CDR1 LGHNA, CDR2 YSLEER. Trimming removed 1 base from V and 7 bases from J; junction bases left unmatched: 12. The CDR3 is 17 amino acids. The CDR3 DNA is TGCGCCAGCAGCCAAGGGGGGGCAGGGGGCGCGGGAAATGAGCAGTTCTTC. Protein: CASSQGGAGGAGNEQFF.

The chain recombines TRBV12-3 or TRBV12-4 with TRBJ2-7; D possibly corresponds to TRBD1 (6 bases). This CDR3 has 15 amino acids. V dropped 8 bases and J dropped 2 bases, with 19 bases sitting between them. The DNA for the CDR3 is TGTGCCAGCGACGCCCCCGACAGGAACCCCTACGAGCAGTACTTC. Translation: CASDAPDRNPYEQYF.

At least ten counts were recorded for this clonotype. J is TRBJ2-5 and V is TRBV20-1; D could derive from TRBD1 or TRBD2 (5 bases each). V gave up 5 bases and J gave up 4 bases, with 20 bases separating them. Germline V gene data show CDR1 as DFQATT and CDR2 as SNEGSKA (reference sequence). The CDR3 is 15 residues long. CDR3 DNA: TGCAGTGCTTCCCCGGACTCGTTGGGGCCAGAGACCCAGTACTTC. Protein product: CSASPDSLGPETQYF.

This clonotype was detected ten times or more. This chain joins TRBV10-3 and TRBJ2-1; D unresolved. The CDR3 length is 14 residues. CDR1 is ENHRY, CDR2 SYGVKD, per germline. Trimming took off 6 bases at V and 4 bases at J, with 13 bases between the two ends. This chain's CDR3 is CAISYSDVYNEQFF. The CDR3 coding sequence is TGTGCCATCAGCTACTCGGACGTTTACAATGAGCAGTTCTTC.

This clonotype was detected ten times or more. In DNA, the CDR3 is TGTGCCAGCAGCCAGACACACTCCGGGGAGCTGTTTTTT. Protein: CASSQTHSGELFF. The chain couples TRBV3-1 to TRBJ2-2; D gene uncertain. The CDR3 is 13 amino acids. The germline V and J ends were trimmed by 3 bases and 6 bases, with 8 bases remaining between them. Germline CDR1 reads LGHDT; CDR2 reads YNNKEL (reference sequence).

This clonotype came up many times. The V and J genes are TRBV12-3 or TRBV12-4 and TRBJ1-5; a weak D match, TRBD1 (5 bases). The V and J ends lost 3 bases and 7 bases respectively, with 13 bases between them. This CDR3 spans 14 amino acids. This CDR3 is CASSLRRWGQPQHF. The CDR3 DNA is TGTGCCAGCAGTTTGCGTCGATGGGGGCAGCCCCAGCATTTT.

V is TRBV7-2 and J is TRBJ1-5; the D is unclear. The length of the CDR3 is 14 residues. CDR1 and CDR2 from the germline V gene are SGHTA and FQGNSA. Trimming removed 5 bases at V and 4 bases at J, with 12 bases between. CDR3 region: CASSIDGRNQPQHF. In nucleotides, the CDR3 is TGTGCCAGCAGCATTGACGGCCGAAATCAGCCCCAGCATTTT.

This clonotype occurred a few times. The V and J genes are TRBV19 and TRBJ2-3; D not certain. The CDR3 consists of 12 residues. Germline loops: CDR1 LNHDA, CDR2 SQIVND (reference sequence). The germline V and J ends were trimmed by 10 bases and 7 bases, with 15 bases remaining between them. The CDR3 region has the DNA TGTGCCACCGGGCCCCAAAGTAATACGCAGTATTTT. This encodes CATGPQSNTQYF.

This clonotype was seen repeatedly, ten times or more. This sequence joins TRBV19 and TRBJ1-5; TRBD1 is a possible D gene (6 bases). Germline CDR1 LNHDA, CDR2 SQIVND (reference sequence). The CDR3 length is 14 residues. The V end was cut by 4 bases, the J end by 5 bases, with 12 bases between. The DNA for the CDR3 is TGTGCCAGTAGTAGGGGGGCAAGAGATCAGCCCCAGCATTTT. It yields the protein CASSRGARDQPQHF.

Turning to this clonotype: This sequence may be a read error, since a much larger clone differs from it by one base. The chain carries TRBV5-1 and TRBJ2-1, with TRBD2 matching over 9 bases. In germline, CDR1 is SGHRS, CDR2 YFSETQ. J was trimmed by 8 bases and V by 1 base; bases with no gene match: 1. The CDR3 sequence is 13 residues long. CDR3 sequence reads: CASSLRTSDEQFF. For the CDR3, the DNA is TGCGCCAGCAGCTTGAGGACTAGCGATGAGCAGTTCTTC.

This clonotype was counted a few times. This chain joins TRBV5-1 and TRBJ2-2; 9 bases are shared with TRBD2. Trimming took 5 bases from V and 2 from J; bases not matched to a gene: 4. The germline gives CDR1 SGHRS, CDR2 YFSETQ. The CDR3 loop spans 15 amino acids. CDR3 DNA: TGCGCCAGCAGTCTAGCGGGGATTAACACCGGGGAGCTGTTTTTT. Translating it yields CASSLAGINTGELFF.

The genes are TRBV7-9 and TRBJ2-2, with D hard to call. This CDR3 has 14 residues. Trimming cost V 2 bases and J 5 bases, with 9 bases left between them. Germline V gene lookup returns CDR1 SEHNR and CDR2 FQNEAQ (reference sequence). In DNA, the CDR3 is TGTGCCAGCAGCTTATACAGTCTTACCGGGGAGCTGTTTTTT. Its protein is CASSLYSLTGELFF.

The table lists this clonotype with many counts. V gene TRBV25-1 combines with J gene TRBJ1-2; 10 bases map to TRBD1. The ends lost 10 bases at V and 8 bases at J; junction bases unmatched: 7. Germline CDR1 reads MGHDK; CDR2 reads SYGVNS. This CDR3 comprises 12 residues. The CDR3 sequence is CATSGTGEGYTF. The CDR3 bases are TGTGCCACCAGCGGGACAGGGGAGGGCTACACCTTC.

This sequence joins TRBV3-1 and TRBJ2-5, with 8 bases identical to TRBD1. Trimming removed 1 base from V and 4 bases from J; junction bases left unmatched: 5. CDR3 length equals 15 residues. CDR1 is LGHDT, CDR2 YNNKEL, per germline (reference sequence). For the CDR3, the DNA is TGTGCCAGCAGCCAAGTAACAGGACAGGGAGAGACCCAGTACTTC. The encoded protein is CASSQVTGQGETQYF.

V is TRBV28 and J is TRBJ2-3; D possibly corresponds to TRBD2 (6 bases). The length of the CDR3 is 12 residues. Trimming pared 8 bases from V and 4 bases from J, leaving 10 bases between. Per the germline V gene, CDR1 is MDHEN and CDR2 is SYDVKM. DNA for the CDR3: TGTGCCAGCGGGAGGAGGTCAGATACGCAGTATTTT. It specifies CASGRRSDTQYF.

This clonotype occurred a few times. V usage is TRBV27 and J usage is TRBJ2-7; 9 bases align to TRBD1. Germline V gives CDR1 MNHEY, CDR2 SMNVEV (reference sequence). The CDR3 has 12 amino acids. Germline trimming cut 10 bases from V and 3 bases from J; bases unmatched to any gene: 4. The CDR3 spells CATGQGIYEQYF. As DNA, the CDR3 is TGTGCCACCGGACAGGGGATCTACGAGCAGTACTTC.

The sample holds many counts of this clonotype. The chain joins TRBV18 to TRBJ1-4; weak D call: TRBD1 (6 bases). From germline, CDR1 is KGHSH and CDR2 LQKENI. Trimming cost V 3 bases and J 3 bases, with 11 bases left between them. This CDR3 comprises 15 residues. Written as DNA, the CDR3 is TGTGCCAGCTCACCTCGGACAGCCCCTAATGAAAAACTGTTTTTT. This encodes CASSPRTAPNEKLFF.

This clonotype was found a few times. CDR3 nucleotides: TGTGCCAGCACCAGACAGACCTCTGGGGCCAACGTCCTGACTTTC. It yields the protein CASTRQTSGANVLTF. The V and J genes are TRBV6-5 and TRBJ2-6; maybe TRBD1 (5 bases). Trimming took off 7 bases at V and 0 bases at J, with 10 bases between the two ends. The germline V gene has CDR1 MNHEY and CDR2 SVGAGI. This CDR3 comprises 15 residues.

This clonotype has only a few counts. The chain recombines TRBV5-4 with TRBJ2-7; D remains unclear. Trimming took 4 bases from V and 2 from J, leaving 10 bases between them. Germline V CDR1 and CDR2: SGHNT, YYREEE (reference sequence). The CDR3 contains 13 residues. The CDR3 spells CASSLDRAYEQYF. The CDR3 DNA sequence: TGTGCCAGCAGCCTCGACCGAGCCTACGAGCAGTACTTC.

Ten or more counts support this clonotype. V gene TRBV29-1 combines with J gene TRBJ2-4; D gene unclear. Between the trimmed V and J ends, which lost 0 bases and 3 bases, there was a span of 9 bases. CDR3 length: 14 residues. Germline V gene data show CDR1 as SQVTM and CDR2 as ANQGSEA. The CDR3 loop reads CSVEDLGSKNIQYF. CDR3 DNA sequence: TGCAGCGTTGAAGATCTGGGCAGCAAAAACATTCAGTACTTC.

This clonotype came up a few times. The chain carries TRBV15 and TRBJ1-4; perhaps TRBD1 as D (5 bases). From germline, CDR1 is LNHNV and CDR2 YYDKDF (reference sequence). The V end lost 0 bases, the J end lost 8 bases, and 10 bases lay between the germline ends. The CDR3 contains 14 residues. Here the CDR3 DNA reads TGTGCCACCAGCAGAGAAGGACAAGACGAAAAACTGTTTTTT. Protein product: CATSREGQDEKLFF. The full variable domain, rest sourced from reference TRBV15 and TRBJ1-4, is DAMVIQNPRYQVTQFGKPVTLSCSQTLNHNVMYWYQQKSSQAPKLLFHYYDKDFNNEADTPDNFQSRRPNTSFCFLDIRSPGLGDTAMYLCATSREGQDEKLFFGSGTQLSVL.

Regarding this clonotype: Just one base apart from a much larger clone, this may be a read error. As the CDR3 is not closed by the conserved phenylalanine or tryptophan, this likely results from a read error. The CDR3 coding sequence is TGCAGTGCTAGGGAAGCGGGGAGCTCCTACAATGAGCAGTTCATC. This encodes CSAREAGSSYNEQFI. The V and J genes are TRBV20-1 and TRBJ2-1, with 7 positions matching TRBD2. This CDR3 comprises 15 residues. J gave up 0 bases and V 3 bases, and 5 bases lay outside the gene matches. Germline V lookup: CDR1 DFQATT, CDR2 SNEGSKA (reference sequence).

This clonotype was picked up many times. The chain has TRBV7-8 and TRBJ2-2; unclear D gene. V was trimmed by 2 bases and J by 0 bases, leaving 10 bases between them. The CDR3 has 16 amino acids. Germline-derived CDR1 and CDR2 are SGHVS and FQNEAQ. The CDR3 coding sequence is TGTGCCAGCAGCTTAACCGGAGTTACGAACACCGGGGAGCTGTTTTTT. It translates to CASSLTGVTNTGELFF. Full variable domain (missing parts from reference TRBV7-8 and TRBJ2-2): GAGVSQSPRYKVAKRGQDVALRCDPISGHVSLFWYQQALGQGPEFLTYFQNEAQLDKSGLPSDRFFAERPEGSVSTLKIQRTQQEDSAVYLCASSLTGVTNTGELFFGEGSRLTVL.

This clonotype was observed many times. The chain recombines TRBV27 with TRBJ2-1, with 9 bases lining up with TRBD2. J gave up 4 bases and V 4 bases, and 5 bases lay outside the gene matches. The CDR3 extends over 15 amino acids. The V gene's germline CDR1 is MNHEY and CDR2 SMNVEV (reference sequence). In nucleotides, the CDR3 is TGTGCCAGCAGTTCTAGCGGGACGAATTACAATGAGCAGTTCTTC. Its protein product is CASSSSGTNYNEQFF.

This clonotype was counted at least ten times. This sequence joins TRBV7-9 and TRBJ2-7, with 13 bases matching TRBD2. The CDR3 loop spans 15 amino acids. Germline loops: CDR1 SEHNR, CDR2 FQNEAQ (reference sequence). The J segment lost 4 bases and the V segment lost 4 bases, leaving 4 bases of the junction unmatched. The CDR3 coding sequence is TGTGCCAGCAGCTCCGGACTAGCGGGAGCGTACGAGCAGTACTTC. Translating gives CASSSGLAGAYEQYF.

In this sample, this clonotype turned up a few times. The V call is TRBV12-3 or TRBV12-4, the J call TRBJ2-7; 9 positions match TRBD1. With V trimmed by 4 bases and J by 5 bases, 9 bases remained unmatched. This CDR3 has 15 amino acids. The DNA of the CDR3 is TGTGCCAGCAGTTACCGGGACAGGGTAAGCGACGAGCAGTACTTC. Its protein is CASSYRDRVSDEQYF.